These 17 T cell receptor beta chains share one sample of origin, sequenced in a study of blood T cell repertoires in COVID-19. Method: immunoSEQ multiplex PCR; TCRdb's copy keeps in-frame clones and lacks some. The sample has about 240,000 clones, around 88% seen once. Sequenced: peripheral blood. Every receptor here comes from an elderly man with acute or convalescent COVID-19.

V gene TRBV5-1 combines with J gene TRBJ2-5; 12 nucleotides line up with TRBD1. Trimming at V came to 4 bases and at J to 5 bases, leaving 6 bases not matched to a gene. Germline V lookup: CDR1 SGHRS, CDR2 YFSETQ. This CDR3 has 15 residues. CDR3 amino acids: CASSLGQGAVETQYF. The CDR3 bases are TGCGCCAGCAGCCTGGGACAGGGGGCGGTTGAGACCCAGTACTTC.

In its sample, this clone was seen a few times. The V call is TRBV24-1, the J call TRBJ1-1, with D unclear. Germline assignment: CDR1 KGHDR and CDR2 SFDVKD. The CDR3 loop spans 13 amino acids. V was trimmed by 5 bases and J by 6 bases, leaving 12 bases between them. CDR3 sequence: CATSGGSKPEAFF. CDR3 coding DNA: TGTGCCACCAGTGGAGGGTCTAAGCCTGAAGCTTTCTTT.

The chain couples TRBV18 to TRBJ1-1; D unresolved. The ends were cut back, 6 bases at V and 1 base at J, with 12 bases in the middle. The CDR3 consists of 14 residues. Germline loops: CDR1 KGHSH, CDR2 LQKENI. This chain's CDR3 is CASSQEGANTEAFF. The CDR3 region has the DNA TGTGCCAGCTCCCAGGAGGGCGCGAACACTGAAGCTTTCTTT.

The V gene is TRBV10-3, the J gene TRBJ1-2, with D uncertain. The CDR3 has 14 amino acids. Trimming stripped 0 bases from V and 0 bases from J, with 5 bases between. The V gene's germline CDR1 is ENHRY and CDR2 SYGVKD. CDR3 amino acids: CAISESSTNYGYTF. The DNA for the CDR3 is TGTGCCATCAGTGAGTCTTCTACTAACTATGGCTACACCTTC.

The chain is built from TRBV11-1 and TRBJ1-1, with 7 positions matching TRBD1. The CDR3 length is 13 residues. Trimming cost V 3 bases and J 7 bases; bases outside gene matches: 5. Germline CDR1 is SGHAT and CDR2 is FQDESV (reference sequence). CDR3 residues: CASSLWQGGEAFF. DNA of the CDR3: TGTGCCAGCAGCTTGTGGCAGGGGGGTGAAGCTTTCTTT.

The chain carries TRBV15 and TRBJ2-3; 11 bases match TRBD1. The CDR3 runs 17 residues. The junction had 9 bases not matched to a gene; V was cut back by 2 bases and J by 5 bases. Germline assignment: CDR1 LNHNV and CDR2 YYDKDF (reference sequence). The CDR3 region is CATSRKGTGGRLDTQYF. The CDR3 DNA reads TGTGCCACCAGCAGAAAAGGGACAGGGGGTAGGTTAGATACGCAGTATTTT.

This clone came up once. The chain carries TRBV7-2 and TRBJ2-5, with 10 bases lining up with TRBD2. The CDR3 loop spans 14 amino acids. CDR1 is SGHTA and CDR2 is FQGNSA in the germline V gene. V shed 6 bases and J 3 bases; nucleotides not matched to a gene: 4. This CDR3 reads CASRGGTSEETQYF. DNA for the CDR3: TGTGCCAGCAGGGGAGGGACTAGCGAAGAGACCCAGTACTTC.

This chain joins TRBV15 and TRBJ2-5; TRBD2 matches at 10 bases. CDR1 is LNHNV, CDR2 YYDKDF, per germline (reference sequence). The CDR3 totals 16 residues. Trimming at V came to 0 bases and at J to 7 bases, leaving 8 bases not matched to a gene. The CDR3 protein is CATSRDRLAGAGTQYF. In nucleotides, the CDR3 is TGTGCCACCAGCAGAGATCGGCTAGCGGGGGCAGGGACCCAGTACTTC.

This chain connects TRBV4-1 to TRBJ2-7; tentatively, D is TRBD2 (6 bases). CDR3 length equals 15 residues. V was trimmed by 6 bases and J by 2 bases, leaving 17 bases between them. From germline, CDR1 is MGHRA and CDR2 YSYEKL. This chain's CDR3 is CASRQGLLYTYEQYF. CDR3 nucleotides: TGCGCCAGCAGGCAGGGACTTCTTTATACCTACGAGCAGTACTTC.

V usage is TRBV4-1 and J usage is TRBJ1-4; 8 positions agree with TRBD1. The CDR3 length is 15 residues. Germline CDR1 and CDR2: MGHRA and YSYEKL. Germline trimming cut 1 base from V and 5 bases from J; bases unmatched to any gene: 3. CDR3: CASSQGGQGNEKLFF. CDR3 nucleotide sequence: TGCGCCAGCAGCCAAGGTGGACAGGGAAATGAAAAACTGTTTTTT.

Concerning this clone: The junction shows a germline mismatch at one end, possibly a read error. V usage is TRBV20-1 and J usage is TRBJ2-5; 9 nucleotides align to TRBD2. The CDR3 spans 11 residues. The germline CDR1 and CDR2 sequences are DFQATT and SNEGSKA (reference sequence). The CDR3 reads CSARGGPSGNF. The CDR3 nucleotides read TGCAGTGCTAGGGGTGGGCCTAGCGGGAACTTC.

This chain links TRBV2 with TRBJ1-5; possibly TRBD1 for D (6 bases). Germline CDR1 reads SNHLY; CDR2 reads FYNNEI. Trimming removed 6 bases at V and 4 bases at J, with 16 bases between. The CDR3 spans 15 residues. CDR3 bases: TGTGCCAGCAGCGAGGACAGAAGTTTAAATCAGCCCCAGCATTTT. It specifies CASSEDRSLNQPQHF.

The gene calls are TRBV4-2 and TRBJ1-2, with 7 bases matching TRBD1. The CDR3 is made up of 17 amino acids. V trimming: 0 bases; J trimming: 9 bases; junction bases outside the gene matches: 16. CDR1 and CDR2 from the germline V gene are LGHNA and YNFKEQ. The DNA of the CDR3 is TGTGCCAGCAGCCAAGAGGTTGGAGGGGGCCGGAGTAGAAGCTACACCTTC. Translation: CASSQEVGGGRSRSYTF.

The J gene is TRBJ1-6, the V gene TRBV25-1; D uncertain. Trimming removed 3 bases at V and 10 bases at J, with 16 bases between. This CDR3 comprises 15 residues. In germline, CDR1 is MGHDK, CDR2 SYGVNS. CDR3 amino acids: CASSDPDRSNSPLHF. The CDR3 DNA follows: TGTGCCAGCAGTGACCCTGACCGGAGTAACTCACCCCTCCACTTT.

The chain links TRBV29-1 to TRBJ2-7, with D maybe TRBD2 (7 bases). The germline CDR1 and CDR2 sequences are SQVTM and ANQGSEA. Trimming cost V 4 bases and J 8 bases, with 18 bases left between them. CDR3 length: 13 residues. The CDR3 DNA follows: TGCAGCGTTGTAGGGGGAGGGCATTTAAAGCAGTACTTC. Residues: CSVVGGGHLKQYF.

The gene calls are TRBV28 and TRBJ1-1, with D perhaps matching TRBD1 (5 bases). With 7 bases removed from V and 5 bases from J, the gap between germline ends came to 14 bases. The CDR3 spans 13 residues. The germline V gene encodes CDR1 MDHEN and CDR2 SYDVKM. The CDR3 DNA reads TGTGCCAGCACGACGGGGGGAAGAACTGAAGCTTTCTTT. Its translation: CASTTGGRTEAFF. Full variable domain (outside the CDR3, taken from reference TRBV28 and TRBJ1-1): DVKVTQSSRYLVKRTGEKVFLECVQDMDHENMFWYRQDPGLGLRLIYFSYDVKMKEKGDIPEGYSVSREKKERFSLILESASTNQTSMYLCASTTGGRTEAFFGQGTRLTVV.

This clone was counted once. J is TRBJ2-1 and V is TRBV27, with no clear D. This CDR3 has 16 residues. Germline-derived CDR1 and CDR2 are MNHEY and SMNVEV (reference sequence). V gave up 1 base and J gave up 5 bases, with 15 bases separating them. The CDR3: CASSLWSGSNDNEQFF. The CDR3 DNA follows: TGTGCCAGCAGTTTATGGTCGGGTTCCAATGACAATGAGCAGTTCTTC.